What follows are 21 T cell receptor beta chains derived from one specimen sequenced in a study of T cells after yellow fever vaccination. MiXCR, applied by TCRdb to the 5' RACE reads, yields one record per CDR3 protein. The sample shows a few hundred thousand distinct CDR3 sequences, about a sixth of them seen only once. The sequencing here drew on PBMCs, taken 5 days after the first yellow fever vaccination. The receptors were sampled from a man aged 18 to 30 who received the YFV17D yellow fever vaccine.

This clonotype was observed a handful of times. This chain connects TRBV5-1 to TRBJ1-1; the D gene is possibly TRBD1 (5 bases). The V gene's germline CDR1 is SGHRS and CDR2 YFSETQ. The CDR3 length is 15 residues. Trimming removed 2 bases at V and 0 bases at J, with 11 bases between. The DNA of the CDR3 is TGCGCCAGCAGCTTAACACAGGACGTGAACACTGAAGCTTTCTTT. As protein: CASSLTQDVNTEAFF.

This clonotype occurred a few times. This rearrangement joins TRBV19 to TRBJ1-4, with TRBD1 matching over 10 bases. The germline V gene has CDR1 LNHDA and CDR2 SQIVND (reference sequence). V shed 6 bases and J 5 bases; nucleotides not matched to a gene: 9. This CDR3 comprises 16 residues. The CDR3 here is CASSKRQGARNEKLFF. The DNA for the CDR3 is TGTGCCAGTAGCAAGAGACAGGGGGCGCGGAATGAAAAACTGTTTTTT.

This clonotype occurred a few times. This chain links TRBV9 with TRBJ2-7, with a weak D call TRBD1 (6 bases). Germline CDR1 reads SGDLS; CDR2 reads YYNGEE. The V end was cut by 4 bases, the J end by 5 bases, with 22 bases between. The CDR3 has 16 amino acids. Here the CDR3 DNA reads TGTGCCAGCAGCCCCGGTCCAGGGGCGCGTGGTGACGAGCAGTACTTC. Protein: CASSPGPGARGDEQYF.

A few counts support this clonotype. The chain recombines TRBV4-1 with TRBJ2-2, with 7 bases aligning to TRBD1. The CDR3 has 16 amino acids. V lost 5 bases, J lost 4 bases, and 10 bases stayed unmatched. Looked up from germline, CDR1 is MGHRA and CDR2 is YSYEKL. The CDR3 DNA reads TGCGCCAGCAGCAAACCGAGACAGGGATTCACCGGGGAGCTGTTTTTT. This encodes CASSKPRQGFTGELFF.

The V gene is TRBV11-2, the J gene TRBJ2-1; possible D gene TRBD2, 6 bases. Germline assignment: CDR1 SGHAT and CDR2 FQNNGV. The CDR3 loop spans 17 amino acids. V was shortened by 5 bases and J by 4 bases, with 21 bases between the two germline ends. CDR3 DNA sequence: TGTGCCAGCAGCCGGGGGATGGCGGGGCCTGCTTACAATGAGCAGTTCTTC. This codes for CASSRGMAGPAYNEQFF.

The genes are TRBV6-1 and TRBJ1-5; no clear D. Trimming left V 6 bases short and J 6 bases short, with 12 bases between. This CDR3 is 13 amino acids long. Germline CDR1 reads MNHNS; CDR2 reads SASEGT. The CDR3 here is CASSPRRRQPQHF. The CDR3 DNA follows: TGTGCCAGCAGCCCCCGGAGGCGTCAGCCCCAGCATTTT.

Ten or more counts support this clonotype. The chain has TRBV7-6 and TRBJ2-1, with TRBD2 matching over 14 bases. V shed 3 bases, J shed 9 bases, and the junction held 7 bases outside the gene matches. Germline values: CDR1 SGHVS, CDR2 FNYEAQ. This CDR3 is built from 16 residues. CDR3 region: CASSFSTSGGAGEQFF. CDR3 DNA: TGTGCCAGCAGCTTTTCGACTAGCGGGGGGGCCGGTGAGCAGTTCTTC.

The chain joins TRBV4-3 to TRBJ1-1; D unresolved. Per the germline V gene, CDR1 is LGHNA and CDR2 is YSLEER. CDR3 length equals 15 residues. V was cut by 0 bases and J by 7 bases, with 15 bases left in between. The CDR3 reads CASSQERETRSEAFF. DNA of the CDR3: TGCGCCAGCAGCCAAGAAAGAGAGACGAGAAGTGAAGCTTTCTTT.

The J gene is TRBJ2-3, the V gene TRBV5-1; a possible D gene is TRBD1 (6 bases). The CDR3 runs to 15 residues. Per the germline V gene, CDR1 is SGHRS and CDR2 is YFSETQ. The ends were cut back, 4 bases at V and 3 bases at J, with 15 bases in the middle. CDR3 nucleotide sequence: TGCGCCAGCAGCGACCAGGGGTGGGGTACAGATACGCAGTATTTT. Translation gives CASSDQGWGTDTQYF.

The rearrangement links TRBV21-1 to TRBJ1-4. TRBV21-1 has pseudogene status. This CDR3 comprises 14 residues. As DNA, the CDR3 is TGTGCCAGCACCAAGGGGTGCTCAAATGAAAAACTGTTTTTT. Protein product: CASTKGCSNEKLFF.

The chain joins TRBV5-4 to TRBJ1-4; D is unresolved. V lost 1 base and J lost 7, with 5 bases in between. The CDR3 totals 12 residues. CDR1 is SGHNT and CDR2 is YYREEE in the germline V gene (reference sequence). For the CDR3, the DNA is TGTGCCAGCAGCTTGAAGGGTGAAAAACTGTTTTTT. Translation gives CASSLKGEKLFF.

The chain combines TRBV12-3 or TRBV12-4 with TRBJ1-6; 7 positions agree with TRBD1. The CDR3 has 14 residues. Losses at the gene ends were 4 bases for V and 7 bases for J; bases not matched to a gene: 4. The CDR3 protein is CASSWVGGNSPLHF. CDR3 nucleotides: TGTGCCAGCAGTTGGGTAGGGGGCAATTCACCCCTCCACTTT.

This clonotype has just a few counts. The rearrangement joins TRBV20-1 to TRBJ1-2; a weak D match, TRBD1 (5 bases). Per germline, CDR1 DFQATT and CDR2 SNEGSKA (reference sequence). The CDR3 is made up of 11 amino acids. V gave up 3 bases and J gave up 8 bases, with 10 bases separating them. The CDR3 protein is CSASPQGGYTF. CDR3 DNA sequence: TGCAGTGCTAGCCCCCAGGGAGGCTACACCTTC.

V is TRBV4-3 and J is TRBJ2-3; 9 bases are a match to TRBD2. Trimming at V came to 3 bases and at J to 2 bases, leaving 6 bases not matched to a gene. Germline CDR1 LGHNA, CDR2 YSLEER. The CDR3 consists of 16 residues. In DNA form, the CDR3 reads TGCGCCAGCAGCCACGTGGCGGGGGGGCCCACAGATACGCAGTATTTT. It is translated as CASSHVAGGPTDTQYF.

The chain carries TRBV30 and TRBJ1-2, with unresolved D. Per the germline V gene, CDR1 is GTSNPN and CDR2 is SVGIG (reference sequence). This CDR3 is 13 amino acids long. Trimming pared 4 bases from V and 4 bases from J, leaving 13 bases between. CDR3 DNA sequence: TGTGCCTGGAAGGGCCTCATCTCCTATGGCTACACCTTC. Its protein product is CAWKGLISYGYTF.

V usage is TRBV10-3 and J usage is TRBJ1-1, with D possibly TRBD1 on 6 matching bases. V gave up 4 bases and J gave up 1 base, with 7 bases separating them. Germline CDR1 is ENHRY and CDR2 is SYGVKD. The CDR3 is made up of 13 amino acids. The CDR3 region has the DNA TGTGCCATCAGTGGAGGGGGGAACACTGAAGCTTTCTTT. Translation gives CAISGGGNTEAFF.

A few counts support this clonotype. The chain joins TRBV5-1 to TRBJ2-5; D gene ambiguous. Germline loops: CDR1 SGHRS, CDR2 YFSETQ. CDR3 size: 14 residues. V was shortened by 4 bases and J by 5 bases, with 15 bases between the two germline ends. The CDR3 reads CASSPGPNGETQYF. DNA of the CDR3: TGCGCCAGCAGCCCCGGGCCTAACGGGGAGACCCAGTACTTC.

CDR3 sequence reads: CASRLGAQLGNEQFF. CDR3 bases: TGTGCCAGCAGATTAGGGGCCCAGCTGGGGAATGAGCAGTTCTTC. This chain links TRBV27 with TRBJ2-1; TRBD1 might be the D (5 bases). In germline, CDR1 is MNHEY, CDR2 SMNVEV (reference sequence). The CDR3 is made up of 15 amino acids. Trimming removed 6 bases from V and 7 bases from J, with 19 bases in between.

The V gene is TRBV28, the J gene TRBJ2-7; D is unresolved. Trimming removed 5 bases at V and 2 bases at J, with 7 bases between. The CDR3 contains 12 residues. The germline V gene has CDR1 MDHEN and CDR2 SYDVKM. Here the CDR3 DNA reads TGTGCCAGCAGTCCCGGACCCTACGAGCAGTACGTC. It codes for CASSPGPYEQYV.

The chain is built from TRBV11-2 and TRBJ2-1; D is tentatively TRBD1 or TRBD2 (6 bases each). The germline V gene has CDR1 SGHAT and CDR2 FQNNGV. V lost 0 bases, J lost 3 bases, and 9 bases lay in between. The CDR3 is 15 residues long. CDR3 nucleotide sequence: TGTGCCAGCAGCTTAGACGGGGGCATCTACAATGAGCAGTTCTTC. Protein: CASSLDGGIYNEQFF.

V gene TRBV9 combines with J gene TRBJ2-3, with a possible D match to TRBD2 (7 bases). V was shortened by 0 bases and J by 5 bases, with 19 bases between the two germline ends. This CDR3 has 17 amino acids. Germline V gives CDR1 SGDLS, CDR2 YYNGEE. In DNA form, the CDR3 reads TGTGCCAGCAGCGTAGGCCCTCGGAGGGGGGGGAAAGATACGCAGTATTTT. This translates into CASSVGPRRGGKDTQYF.